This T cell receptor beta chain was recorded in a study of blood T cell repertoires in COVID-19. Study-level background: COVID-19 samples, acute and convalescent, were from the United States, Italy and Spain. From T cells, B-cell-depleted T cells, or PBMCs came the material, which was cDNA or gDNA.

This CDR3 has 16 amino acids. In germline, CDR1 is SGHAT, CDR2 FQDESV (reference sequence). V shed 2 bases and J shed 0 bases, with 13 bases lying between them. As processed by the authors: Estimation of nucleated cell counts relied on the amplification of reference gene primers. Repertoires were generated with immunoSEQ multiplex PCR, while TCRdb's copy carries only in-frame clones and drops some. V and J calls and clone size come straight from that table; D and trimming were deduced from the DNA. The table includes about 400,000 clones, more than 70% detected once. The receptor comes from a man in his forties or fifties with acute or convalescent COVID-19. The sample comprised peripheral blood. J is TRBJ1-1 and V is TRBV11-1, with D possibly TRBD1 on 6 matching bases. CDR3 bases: TGTGCCAGCAGCTTACTTGGGACACCAATGAACACTGAAGCTTTCTTT. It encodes CASSLLGTPMNTEAFF.